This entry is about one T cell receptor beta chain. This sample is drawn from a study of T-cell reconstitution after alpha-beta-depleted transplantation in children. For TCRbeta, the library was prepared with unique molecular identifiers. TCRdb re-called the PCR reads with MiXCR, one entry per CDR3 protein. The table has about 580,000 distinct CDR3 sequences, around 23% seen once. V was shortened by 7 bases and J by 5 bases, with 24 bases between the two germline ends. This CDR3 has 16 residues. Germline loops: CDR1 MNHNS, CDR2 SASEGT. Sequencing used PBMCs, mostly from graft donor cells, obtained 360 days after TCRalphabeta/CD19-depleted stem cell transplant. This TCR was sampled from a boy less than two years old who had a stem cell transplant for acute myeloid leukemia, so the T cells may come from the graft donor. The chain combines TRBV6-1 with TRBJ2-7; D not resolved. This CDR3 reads CASNPDPPVLGNEQYV. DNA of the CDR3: TGTGCCAGCAACCCGGACCCCCCGGTTTTAGGCAACGAGCAGTACGTC.